This paragraph covers one T cell receptor beta chain sequence. The CDR3 consists of 14 residues. Deletions cut 9 bases from V and 0 bases from J, with 11 bases between. CDR1 is ENHRY and CDR2 is SYGVKD in the germline V gene. The sample comes from a study of blood T cell repertoires in COVID-19. Study-wide background: Material from acute and convalescent COVID-19 was sourced from the United States, Italy and Spain.

TCRdb's table, derived via immunoSEQ multiplex PCR, lists solely in-frame clones and lacks some. Here the sample spans about 74,000 clones, about 83% being singletons. Sequencing used peripheral blood. The V call is TRBV10-3, the J call TRBJ1-4; D may be TRBD1 (5 bases). This receptor was obtained from a man aged 65-85 years with acute or convalescent COVID-19. This CDR3 is CAIASGTTNEKLFF. CDR3 DNA: TGTGCCATTGCCTCAGGGACAACTAATGAAAAACTGTTTTTT.